The table lists the clone carrying this T cell receptor (beta chain) with a few counts. Regarding time point: newly diagnosed GD, antithyroid drugs for less than 3 months. Scientists built the TCR library using RNA that was extracted from PBMCs. This sample was taken from a study of regulatory T cells in long-lasting Graves disease. Arm-PCR of CDR3 regions and iRepertoire HTBI primers were the basis on which TCR beta libraries were built. TCRdb used MiXCR to reprocess the multiplex PCR reads, holding one entry per CDR3 protein. The table has roughly 420,000 distinct CDR3 sequences, 12% to 15% seen once. This CDR3 is built from 15 residues. Germline loops: CDR1 MDHEN, CDR2 SYDVKM. Deletions cut 4 bases from V and 7 bases from J, with 17 bases between. The sample was also linked to a second study, of T cells in Graves' hyperthyroidism and ophthalmopathy. That source reports: Together with thyroid ultrasound, orbital computed tomography, serum thyroxine and TRAb, clinical symptoms were used for diagnoses.

The source material was peripheral blood mononuclear cells (PBMCs), sampled at new diagnosis, from a patient treated with antithyroid drugs. The source of this sequence is a woman between 50 and 59 years old with Graves disease. This chain links TRBV28 with TRBJ1-5, with a weak D call TRBD1 (5 bases). CDR3 region: CASSSPGTAKQPQHF. CDR3 bases: TGTGCCAGCAGTTCCCCCGGGACGGCGAAGCAGCCCCAGCATTTT.